Below, 10 T cell receptor beta chains from the same sample are listed, as sequenced in a study of T cells after posttransplantation cyclophosphamide (dated by TCRdb to 2016 to 2017). The treatment or condition label corresponds to: high-dose cyclophosphamide on days +3 and +4 as single-agent GVHD prophylaxis. For conditioning, the PTCy patients got busulfan and fludarabine, then a related or unrelated marrow graft, followed by cyclophosphamide on days +3 and +4. Libraries were built with the immunoSEQ multiplex PCR assay. TCRdb provides this immuneACCESS table in a form limited to in-frame rearrangements. Some clones are lacking; in checked studies, under half of them reflect an unresolved V gene, and why the rest are absent is not known. For this sample there are under 7,500 clones; around 84% appear just once. The ten largest clones add up to 20% of the sample. Sequenced here: PBMCs, sampled after allogeneic stem cell transplant with posttransplant cyclophosphamide. Receptors were obtained from a female patient aged 50-59 years who received an allogeneic stem cell transplant from a related donor, was CMV-positive, and had no GVHD. After a transplant, the graft donor may have provided part of the T cells.

The chain combines TRBV6-5 with TRBJ1-2, with D possibly matching TRBD1 (6 bases). The V gene's germline CDR1 is MNHEY and CDR2 SVGAGI. Trimming left V 6 bases short and J 4 bases short, with 12 bases between. The CDR3 is made up of 13 amino acids. CDR3 residues: CASRKGGGYGYTF. CDR3 coding DNA: TGTGCCAGCAGAAAGGGGGGGGGCTATGGCTACACCTTC.

This chain uses TRBV18 with TRBJ2-3; D possibly corresponds to TRBD1 (6 bases). Germline V gene lookup returns CDR1 KGHSH and CDR2 LQKENI. V lost 10 bases, J lost 2 bases, and 16 bases lay in between. The CDR3 has 14 residues. CDR3 sequence reads: CATLPRDITDTQYF. Written as DNA, the CDR3 is TGTGCCACCCTCCCGAGGGACATCACAGATACGCAGTATTTT.

This chain joins TRBV5-1 and TRBJ1-2, with TRBD1 matching over 7 bases. Trimming took 5 bases from V and 3 from J; bases not matched to a gene: 7. Germline values: CDR1 SGHRS, CDR2 YFSETQ. This CDR3 is 14 amino acids long. The CDR3 sequence: CASRAQGDHYGYTF. CDR3 sequence (DNA): TGCGCCAGCAGGGCCCAGGGGGATCACTATGGCTACACCTTC.

The V call is TRBV5-8, the J call TRBJ1-5; D is possibly TRBD1 (5 bases). The V and J ends lost 5 bases and 7 bases respectively, with 7 bases between them. Germline lookup yields CDR1 SGHTS and CDR2 YDEGEE. The CDR3 runs to 11 residues. For the CDR3, the DNA is TGTGCCAGCAGTTGGGGCCAGCCCCAGCATTTT. This codes for CASSWGQPQHF.

The rearrangement links TRBV27 to TRBJ1-5; no definite D call. This CDR3 comprises 14 residues. With 1 base removed from V and 6 bases from J, the gap between germline ends came to 10 bases. Germline loops: CDR1 MNHEY, CDR2 SMNVEV (reference sequence). The CDR3 loop reads CASSLFPGSQPQHF. CDR3 DNA: TGTGCCAGCAGTTTATTCCCGGGAAGTCAGCCCCAGCATTTT.

This clone was seen only once. The CDR3 here is CASSREDEQYF. The CDR3 DNA is TGTGCCAGTAGTAGGGAGGACGAGCAGTACTTC. The V gene is TRBV19, the J gene TRBJ2-7, with a possible D match to TRBD2 (6 bases). V was shortened by 4 bases and J by 5 bases, with 6 bases between the two germline ends. The CDR3 is made up of 11 amino acids. Germline V gene data show CDR1 as LNHDA and CDR2 as SQIVND (reference sequence).

V and J are TRBV29-1 and TRBJ1-1; 7 bases agree with TRBD1. Germline CDR1 and CDR2: SQVTM and ANQGSEA. V lost 6 bases, J lost 7 bases, and 8 bases stayed unmatched. The CDR3 totals 12 residues. DNA for the CDR3: TGCAGCGTCCCCAGGGGGACAGTTGAAGCTTTCTTT. This codes for CSVPRGTVEAFF. Full variable domain (missing parts from reference TRBV29-1 and TRBJ1-1): SAVISQKPSRDICQRGTSLTIQCQVDSQVTMMFWYRQQPGQSLTLIATANQGSEATYESGFVIDKFPISRPNLTFSTLTVSNMSPEDSSIYLCSVPRGTVEAFFGQGTRLTVV.

In its sample, this clone was seen a few times. The chain joins TRBV7-2 to TRBJ2-1; 12 nucleotides align to TRBD2. The CDR3 spans 16 residues. V trimming: 6 bases; J trimming: 0 bases; junction bases outside the gene matches: 3. Looked up from germline, CDR1 is SGHTA and CDR2 is FQGNSA. The CDR3 spells CASRRLAGDSYNEQFF. The DNA for the CDR3 is TGTGCCAGCAGACGACTAGCGGGAGACTCCTACAATGAGCAGTTCTTC.

The chain employs TRBV25-1 and TRBJ1-1; maybe TRBD1 (5 bases). This CDR3 spans 13 amino acids. Looked up from germline, CDR1 is MGHDK and CDR2 is SYGVNS. Trimming cost V 5 bases and J 5 bases, with 12 bases left between them. CDR3: CASSPSGETEAFF. The CDR3 DNA reads as TGTGCCAGCAGTCCCTCGGGGGAGACTGAAGCTTTCTTT.

This clone is medium-sized within its sample. The V and J genes are TRBV5-8 and TRBJ2-1; TRBD1 aligns across 12 bases. The CDR3 covers 15 residues. Trimming removed 0 bases from V and 6 bases from J; junction bases left unmatched: 1. Germline lookup yields CDR1 SGHTS and CDR2 YDEGEE. CDR3 residues: CASSLGGQGANEQFF. The CDR3 nucleotides read TGTGCCAGCAGCTTGGGGGGACAGGGGGCCAATGAGCAGTTCTTC.